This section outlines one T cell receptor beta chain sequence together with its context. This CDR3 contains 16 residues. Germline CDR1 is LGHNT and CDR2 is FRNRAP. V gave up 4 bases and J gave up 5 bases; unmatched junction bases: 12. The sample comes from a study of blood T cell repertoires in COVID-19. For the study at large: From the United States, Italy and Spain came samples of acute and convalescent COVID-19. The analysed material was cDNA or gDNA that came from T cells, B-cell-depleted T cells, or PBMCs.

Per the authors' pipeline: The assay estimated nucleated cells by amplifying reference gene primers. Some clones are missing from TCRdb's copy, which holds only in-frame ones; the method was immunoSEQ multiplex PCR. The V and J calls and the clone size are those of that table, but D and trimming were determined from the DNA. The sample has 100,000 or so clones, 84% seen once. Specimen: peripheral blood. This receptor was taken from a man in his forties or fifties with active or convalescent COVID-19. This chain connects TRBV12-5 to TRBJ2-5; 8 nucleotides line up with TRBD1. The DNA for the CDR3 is TGTGCTAGTGGTTCCCCGGGACAGGCTGGTTTGGAGACCCAGTACTTC. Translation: CASGSPGQAGLETQYF.